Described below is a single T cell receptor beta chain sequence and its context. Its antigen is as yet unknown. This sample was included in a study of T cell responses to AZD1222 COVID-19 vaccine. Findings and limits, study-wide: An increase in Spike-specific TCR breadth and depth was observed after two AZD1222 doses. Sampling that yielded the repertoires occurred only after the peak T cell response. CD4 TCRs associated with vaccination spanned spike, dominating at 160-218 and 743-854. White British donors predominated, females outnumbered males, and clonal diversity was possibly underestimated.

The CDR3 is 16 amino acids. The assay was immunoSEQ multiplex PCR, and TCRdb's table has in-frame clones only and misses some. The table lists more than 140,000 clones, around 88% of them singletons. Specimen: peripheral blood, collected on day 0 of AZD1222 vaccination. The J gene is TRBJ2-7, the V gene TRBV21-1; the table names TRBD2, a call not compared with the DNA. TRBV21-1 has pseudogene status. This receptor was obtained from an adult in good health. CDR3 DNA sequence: TGTGCCAGCAGCAAAGCGCCAAGCGGAGTCTCCTACGAGCAGTACTTC. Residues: CASSKAPSGVSYEQYF.